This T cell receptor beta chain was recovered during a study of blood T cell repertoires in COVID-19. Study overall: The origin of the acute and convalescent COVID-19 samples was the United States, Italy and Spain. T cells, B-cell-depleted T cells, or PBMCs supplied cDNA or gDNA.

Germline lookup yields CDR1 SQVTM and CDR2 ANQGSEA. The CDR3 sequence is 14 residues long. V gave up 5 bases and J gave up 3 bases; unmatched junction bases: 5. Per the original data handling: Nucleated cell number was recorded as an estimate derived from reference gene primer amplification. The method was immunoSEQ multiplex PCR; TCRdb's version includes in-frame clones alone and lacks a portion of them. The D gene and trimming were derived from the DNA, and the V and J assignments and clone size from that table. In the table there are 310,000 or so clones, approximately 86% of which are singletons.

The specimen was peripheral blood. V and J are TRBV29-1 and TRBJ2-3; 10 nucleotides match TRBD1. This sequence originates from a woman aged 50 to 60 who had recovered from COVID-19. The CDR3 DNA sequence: TGCAGCGTTAGGGGACAGGGGAGGACAGATACGCAGTATTTT. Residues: CSVRGQGRTDTQYF.